Listed below are T cell receptor beta chains from one sample, sequenced in a study of regulatory T cells in long-lasting Graves disease. MiXCR, run by TCRdb on the multiplex PCR reads, gives a single entry per CDR3 protein. The table has about 560,000 distinct CDR3 sequences, around 15% seen once; the top ten hold 12%. These same records also appear under a second study, on T cells in Graves' hyperthyroidism and ophthalmopathy.

The material was peripheral blood mononuclear cells (PBMCs), obtained at new diagnosis, from a patient treated with antithyroid drugs. The receptors here all came from a man younger than 35 with Graves disease. Each CDR3 is given with its conserved first and last residue. Fields, in order: J gene, D gene, CDR3 length, clone size, V gene, CDR3 DNA, CDR3 protein. A D gene is named only where the DNA matches it firmly. Expanded clones get a size class; other rows say once, few or many, or leave the size out.

TRBJ2-1 | NA | 13 | few | TRBV19 | TGTGCCAGTAGTGCCTATCAGGCCCTCGAGCAGTTCTTC | CASSAYQALEQFF
TRBJ2-1 | NA | 13 | few | TRBV9 | TGTGCCAGCAGCGTAGGGGGGCTCAATGAGCAGTTCTTC | CASSVGGLNEQFF
TRBJ1-6 | NA | 15 | NA | TRBV30 | TGTGCCTGGAGTGCCGCCGGGACCGATAATTCACCCCTCCACTTT | CAWSAAGTDNSPLHF
TRBJ2-3 | NA | 15 | NA | TRBV6-1 | TGTGCCAGCAGTCTCCGGACAAGGGACCTAGATACGCAGTATTTT | CASSLRTRDLDTQYF
TRBJ1-1 | NA | 18 | NA | TRBV7-9 | TGTGCCAGCAGCTTAGCTAGGACAGCCATCACCCGTGGCACTGAAGCTTTCTTT | CASSLARTAITRGTEAFF
TRBJ2-7 | TRBD2 | 17 | few | TRBV18 | TGTGCCAGCTCACCCCCTGGACTAGCGGGAGGATACTACGAGCAGTACTTC | CASSPPGLAGGYYEQYF
TRBJ2-1 | NA | 16 | many | TRBV4-2 | TGTGCCAGCAGCCAAGGTGCGGGACGCTCCTACAATGAGCAGTTCTTC | CASSQGAGRSYNEQFF
TRBJ2-5 | NA | 13 | few | TRBV15 | TGTGCCACCAGTGCTTCCAGGGAAGAGACCCAGTACTTC | CATSASREETQYF
TRBJ1-1 | NA | 13 | many | TRBV3-1 | TGTGCCAGCAGCCAAATAGGGGGCACTGAAGCTTTCTTT | CASSQIGGTEAFF
TRBJ1-4 | TRBD1 | 16 | few | TRBV7-9 | TGTGCCAGCAGCTCTTACTCCGGGACAGGCCTAGAAAAACTGTTTTTT | CASSSYSGTGLEKLFF
TRBJ1-1 | TRBD1 | 17 | few | TRBV6-1 | TGTGCCAGCAGTGAGTCCGGGACAGGGGCCCGTGGAACTGAAGCTTTCTTT | CASSESGTGARGTEAFF
TRBJ2-1 | NA | 13 | many | TRBV20-1 | TGCAGTACACAGAACAGGGTACCCAATGAGCAGTTCTTC | CSTQNRVPNEQFF
TRBJ2-7 | TRBD2 | 15 | NA | TRBV3-1 | TGTGCCAGCAGCCCCCGCGGGAGAACCTCCTACGAGCAGTACTTC | CASSPRGRTSYEQYF
TRBJ1-6 | NA | 14 | few | TRBV18 | TGTGCCAGCTCGCCAGGACAGACCAATTCACCCCTCCACTTT | CASSPGQTNSPLHF
TRBJ2-1 | TRBD1 | 14 | many | TRBV20-1 | TGCAGTGCTCAGAGGGGTGGGACAGGCAATGAGCAGTTCTTC | CSAQRGGTGNEQFF
TRBJ1-1 | NA | 14 | many | TRBV12-3/TRBV12-4 | TGTGCCAGCATATCCGGGGTGGGGCACACTGAAGCTTTCTTT | CASISGVGHTEAFF
TRBJ2-5 | TRBD2 | 14 | many | TRBV2 | TGTGCCAGCAGCGGACTAGCGGCACAAGAGACCCAGTACTTC | CASSGLAAQETQYF
TRBJ1-6 | TRBD1 | 15 | NA | TRBV2 | TGTGCCAGCAGTGAAGCCGGGACAGAAGGGTCACCCCTCCACTTT | CASSEAGTEGSPLHF
TRBJ2-7 | NA | 13 | many | TRBV20-1 | TGCAGTGCTCCTCCAGGGACATTTCTCGAGCAGTACTTC | CSAPPGTFLEQYF
TRBJ1-1 | TRBD1 | 14 | NA | TRBV18 | TGTGCCAGCTCACCACCGGCACAGGGGACTGAAGCTTTCTTT | CASSPPAQGTEAFF
TRBJ2-7 | NA | 18 | NA | TRBV3-1 | TGTGCCAGCAGCCAAGATCGGGGGGGACAGCGGCCCTCCTACGAGCAGTACTTC | CASSQDRGGQRPSYEQYF
TRBJ2-1 | TRBD2 | 15 | many | TRBV28 | TGTGCCAGCAGTTTAACGGGAGGGACTTTGAATGAGCAGTTCTTC | CASSLTGGTLNEQFF
TRBJ1-5 | NA | 17 | NA | TRBV12-3/TRBV12-4 | TGTGCCAGCAGCTCTGAACGTTGGAGAAACAGCAATCAGCCCCAGCATTTT | CASSSERWRNSNQPQHF
TRBJ1-5 | TRBD1 | 15 | NA | TRBV6-1 | TGTGCCAACAGTGAACCGACAGGGAGCAATCAGCCCCAGCATTTT | CANSEPTGSNQPQHF
TRBJ2-2 | NA | 15 | few | TRBV7-2 | TGTGCCAGCAGCTTAGCGAACCTGAACACCGGGGAGCTGTTTTTT | CASSLANLNTGELFF
TRBJ2-1 | NA | 14 | many | TRBV20-1 | TGCAGTGCTAGAGATCCCCATCAGAGCAATGAGCAGTTCTTC | CSARDPHQSNEQFF
TRBJ1-5 | TRBD1 | 17 | many | TRBV28 | TGTGCCAGCAGTCCTCCGGGACAGGTTAAAGGCAATCAGCCCCAGCATTTT | CASSPPGQVKGNQPQHF
TRBJ2-7 | TRBD1 | 14 | few | TRBV27 | TGTGCCAGCAGGCTACTGACAGGGACCTACGAGCAGTACTTC | CASRLLTGTYEQYF
TRBJ2-3 | NA | 14 | many | TRBV20-1 | TGCAGTGCTAGAGGACAGTTTAGCACAGATACGCAGTATTTT | CSARGQFSTDTQYF
TRBJ1-5 | NA | 14 | NA | TRBV5-4 | TGTGCCAGCAGCTCCGACGGGGTTAATCAGCCCCAGCATTTT | CASSSDGVNQPQHF
TRBJ2-7 | NA | 15 | few | TRBV4-1 | TGCGCCAGCAGCCAAAATAGCGGAGGGCGCTCCGAGCAGTACTTC | CASSQNSGGRSEQYF
TRBJ2-5 | NA | 17 | many | TRBV11-2 | TGTGCCAGCAGCTTAGATCTGGCGGCAGGGAATTTTGAGACCCAGTACTTC | CASSLDLAAGNFETQYF
TRBJ1-5 | NA | 15 | few | TRBV27 | TGTGCCAGCAGTTGGACCGCGTTAAGCAATCAGCCCCAGCATTTT | CASSWTALSNQPQHF
TRBJ1-2 | NA | 13 | many | TRBV30 | TGTGCCCGTTCAAGGGACCGGCCCTCGAGCTACACCTTC | CARSRDRPSSYTF
TRBJ1-2 | NA | 13 | few | TRBV7-3 | TGTGCCAGCAGCTCTACCGTAACCGGTGGCTACACCTTC | CASSSTVTGGYTF
TRBJ2-7 | NA | 15 | many | TRBV7-9 | TGTGCCAGCAGCTTAAATCGGGACCAAGCCTACGAGCAGTACTTC | CASSLNRDQAYEQYF